The TCR beta chain under discussion was sequenced for a study of siplizumab effects on memory and regulatory T cells. The repertoire was sequenced with immunoSEQ multiplex PCR; TCRdb's copy has only in-frame clones and lacks some. The profile covers about 100,000 clones, with less than 95% appearing a single time and about 1.2% taken by the ten largest. A word on this clone: The antigen is undetermined. At one end the junction does not follow the germline gene, possibly because of a read error.

In germline, CDR1 is SGHVS, CDR2 FQNEAQ. The CDR3 extends over 14 amino acids. Study-level results: A naive or memory phenotype could not be assigned to roughly 80-96% of the proliferating CD4+ or CD8+ clones. Treatment with siplizumab left mappable alloreactive CD4+ clones averaging roughly 69% Treg-derived, compared with 26.9% in controls.

The sequence was collected from a human donor in good health. Sequences were obtained from non-Treg CD4+ T cells sorted from blood. The chain recombines TRBV7-8 with TRBJ2-7, with TRBD2 matching over 9 bases. CDR3 loop: CASSLRLAAYERYF. The CDR3 nucleotides read TGTGCCAGCAGCCTCCGACTAGCGGCCTACGAGCGGTACTTC.